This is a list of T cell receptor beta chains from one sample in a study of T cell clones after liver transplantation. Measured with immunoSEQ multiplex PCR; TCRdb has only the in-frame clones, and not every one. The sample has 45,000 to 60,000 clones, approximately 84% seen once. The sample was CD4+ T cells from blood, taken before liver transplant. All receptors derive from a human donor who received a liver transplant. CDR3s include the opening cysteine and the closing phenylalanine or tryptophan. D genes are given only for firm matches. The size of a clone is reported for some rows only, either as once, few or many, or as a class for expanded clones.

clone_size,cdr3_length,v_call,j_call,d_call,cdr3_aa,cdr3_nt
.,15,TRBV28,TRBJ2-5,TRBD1,CASSSRDRDFETQYF,TGTGCCAGCAGTTCCCGGGACAGGGATTTCGAGACCCAGTACTTC
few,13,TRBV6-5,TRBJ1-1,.,CASSYTGKIEAFF,TGTGCCAGCAGTTACACAGGGAAAATCGAAGCTTTCTTT
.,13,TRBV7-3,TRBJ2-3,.,CASSLRRSDTQYF,TGTGCCAGCAGCTTAAGACGTAGCGATACGCAGTATTTT
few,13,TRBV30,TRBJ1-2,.,CAWGAARNYGYTF,TGTGCCTGGGGGGCGGCGAGAAACTATGGCTACACCTTC
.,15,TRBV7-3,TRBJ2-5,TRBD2,CASSLTGTSVRTQYF,TGTGCCAGCAGCTTAACCGGGACTAGTGTAAGAACCCAGTACTTC
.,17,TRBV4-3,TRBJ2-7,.,CASSQGLGDGNFYEQYF,TGCGCCAGCAGCCAAGGGTTAGGGGACGGAAATTTCTACGAGCAGTACTTC
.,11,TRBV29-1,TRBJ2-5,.,CSARLGETQYF,TGCAGCGCACGACTGGGAGAGACCCAGTACTTC
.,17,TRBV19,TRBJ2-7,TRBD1,CASSTGTGKLGDYEQYF,TGTGCCAGTAGTACCGGGACAGGGAAGTTGGGTGACTACGAGCAGTACTTC
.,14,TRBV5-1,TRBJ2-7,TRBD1,CASSLGDSLDEQYF,TGCGCCAGCAGCTTAGGGGACAGCTTAGACGAGCAGTACTTC
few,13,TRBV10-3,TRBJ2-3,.,CAISVQGTDTQYF,TGTGCCATCAGTGTTCAGGGCACAGATACGCAGTATTTT
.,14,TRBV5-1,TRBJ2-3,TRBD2,CASMAGGSTDTQYF,TGCGCCAGCATGGCGGGAGGTAGCACAGATACGCAGTATTTT
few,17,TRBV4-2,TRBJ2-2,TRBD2,CASSQGGQRGYAGELFF,TGTGCCAGCAGCCAAGGAGGCCAGCGGGGGTACGCCGGGGAGCTGTTTTTT
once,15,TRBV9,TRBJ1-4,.,CASSPNIGDTEKLFF,TGTGCCAGCAGCCCGAATATAGGAGACACCGAAAAACTGTTTTTT
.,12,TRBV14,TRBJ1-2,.,CASSQVGQSYTF,TGTGCCAGCAGCCAAGTTGGGCAAAGCTACACCTTC
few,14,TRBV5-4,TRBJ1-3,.,CASSLGGSGNTIYF,TGTGCCAGCAGCTTGGGGGGCTCTGGAAACACCATATATTTT
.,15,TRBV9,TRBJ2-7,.,CASSVGDSGSYEQYF,TGTGCCAGCAGCGTAGGGGATAGCGGTTCCTACGAGCAGTACTTC
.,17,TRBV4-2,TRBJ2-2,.,CASSPLEGQRNSGELFF,TGTGCCAGCAGCCCCTTGGAGGGACAAAGAAACTCCGGGGAGCTGTTTTTT
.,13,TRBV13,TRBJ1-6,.,CASSPTTNVPLHF,TGTGCCAGCAGCCCAACGACAAATGTCCCCCTCCACTTT
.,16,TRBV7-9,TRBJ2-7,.,CASSSSFTGPNSEQYF,TGTGCCAGCAGCTCAAGCTTTACGGGACCCAACTCCGAGCAGTACTTC
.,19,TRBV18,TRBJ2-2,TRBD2,CASSPLTSTLAENTGELFF,TGTGCCAGCTCACCACTGACCTCTACACTAGCGGAGAACACCGGGGAGCTGTTTTTT
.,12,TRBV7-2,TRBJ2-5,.,CAGAMGEETQYF,TGTGCCGGCGCCATGGGGGAAGAGACCCAGTACTTC
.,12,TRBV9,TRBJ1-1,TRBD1,CASSADRGRTFF,TGTGCCAGCAGCGCGGACAGGGGGCGAACTTTCTTT
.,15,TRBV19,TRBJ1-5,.,CASSPVTGRDQPQHF,TGTGCCAGTAGTCCCGTGACAGGTAGGGATCAGCCCCAGCATTTT
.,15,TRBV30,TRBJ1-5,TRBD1,CAWSVFIGGDQPQHF,TGTGCCTGGAGTGTGTTTATAGGGGGCGACCAGCCCCAGCATTTT
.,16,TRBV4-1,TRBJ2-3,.,CASSQDYGPSTDTQYF,TGCGCCAGCAGCCAAGATTACGGGCCGAGCACAGATACGCAGTATTTT
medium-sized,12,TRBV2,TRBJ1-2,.,CASSRTVYGYTF,TGTGCCAGCAGCAGGACAGTCTATGGCTACACCTTC
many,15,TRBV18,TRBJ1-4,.,CASSPLGATNEKLFF,TGTGCCAGCTCACCACTCGGTGCAACTAATGAAAAACTGTTTTTT
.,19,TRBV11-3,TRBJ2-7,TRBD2,CASSLDRRLAGPFSYEQYF,TGTGCCAGCAGCTTAGATCGGAGACTAGCGGGGCCCTTCTCCTACGAGCAGTACTTC
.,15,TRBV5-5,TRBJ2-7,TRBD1,CASSAGQGGTYEQYF,TGTGCCAGCAGCGCTGGACAGGGGGGAACCTACGAGCAGTACTTC
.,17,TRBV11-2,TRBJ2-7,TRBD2,CASSSPLWAGGLHEQYF,TGTGCCAGCAGCTCCCCCCTTTGGGCGGGAGGCCTTCACGAGCAGTACTTC
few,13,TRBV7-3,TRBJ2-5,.,CASSLVATGTQYF,TGTGCCAGCAGCTTAGTTGCGACCGGGACCCAGTACTTC
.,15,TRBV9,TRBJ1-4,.,CASSVKGDMYEKLFF,TGTGCCAGCAGCGTCAAAGGGGATATGTATGAAAAACTGTTTTTT
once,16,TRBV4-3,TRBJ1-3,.,CASSQDPGSYGNTIYF,TGCGCCAGCAGCCAAGACCCCGGGTCATATGGAAACACCATATATTTT
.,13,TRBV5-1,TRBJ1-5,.,CASRTDSNQPQHF,TGCGCCAGTAGGACAGATAGCAATCAGCCCCAGCATTTT
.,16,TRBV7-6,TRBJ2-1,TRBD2,CASSPGLAGGSVEQFF,TGTGCCAGCAGCCCCGGACTAGCGGGAGGCTCCGTTGAGCAGTTCTTC
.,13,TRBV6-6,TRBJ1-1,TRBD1,CASSKGGYTEAFF,TGTGCCAGCAGCAAAGGGGGCTACACTGAAGCTTTCTTT
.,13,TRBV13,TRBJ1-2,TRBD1,CASSKDRGTGYTF,TGTGCCAGCAGCAAGGACAGGGGGACTGGCTACACCTTC
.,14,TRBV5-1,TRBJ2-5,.,CASSFGGAGETQYF,TGCGCCAGCAGCTTTGGAGGGGCGGGCGAGACCCAGTACTTC
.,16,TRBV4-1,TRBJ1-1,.,CASSQGPREGNTEAFF,TGCGCCAGCAGCCAGGGGCCCAGGGAGGGAAACACTGAAGCTTTCTTT
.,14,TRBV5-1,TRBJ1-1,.,CASSSVREDTEAFF,TGCGCCAGCAGCTCGGTACGGGAGGACACTGAAGCTTTCTTT
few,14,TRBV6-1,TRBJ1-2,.,CASSEFQGIYGYTF,TGTGCCAGCAGTGAATTTCAGGGTATCTATGGCTACACCTTC
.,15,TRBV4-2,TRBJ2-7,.,CASSQDQDLDYEQYF,TGTGCCAGCAGCCAAGATCAGGACCTAGATTACGAGCAGTACTTC
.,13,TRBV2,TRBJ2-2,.,CASSEGYTGELFF,TGTGCCAGCAGTGAAGGGTATACCGGGGAGCTGTTTTTT
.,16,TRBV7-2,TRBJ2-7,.,CASSLEVSGGLYEQYF,TGTGCCAGCAGCTTAGAAGTCTCAGGGGGACTCTACGAGCAGTACTTC
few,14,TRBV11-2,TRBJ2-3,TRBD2,CASSLGGGASSQYF,TGTGCCAGCAGCTTAGGGGGGGGAGCCAGTTCGCAGTATTTT
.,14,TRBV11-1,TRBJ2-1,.,CASSLAGAYNEQFF,TGTGCCAGCAGCTTGGCTGGTGCCTACAATGAGCAGTTCTTC